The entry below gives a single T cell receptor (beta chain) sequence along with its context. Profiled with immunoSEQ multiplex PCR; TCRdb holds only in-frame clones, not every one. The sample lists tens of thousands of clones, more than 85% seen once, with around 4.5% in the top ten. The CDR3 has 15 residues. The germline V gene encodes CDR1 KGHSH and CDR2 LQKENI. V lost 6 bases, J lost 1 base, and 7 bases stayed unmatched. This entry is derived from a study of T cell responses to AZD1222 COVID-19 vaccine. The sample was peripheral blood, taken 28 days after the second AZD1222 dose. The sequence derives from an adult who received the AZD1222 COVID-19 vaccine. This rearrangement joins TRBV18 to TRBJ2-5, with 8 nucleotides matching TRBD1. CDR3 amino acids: CASSANRGAQETQYF. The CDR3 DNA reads TGTGCCAGCTCGGCTAACAGGGGGGCCCAAGAGACCCAGTACTTC.